The 22 T cell receptor beta chains in this list originate from one sample, sequenced in a study of cytomegalovirus exposure and HLA in healthy donors. PCR employed 60 Vbeta and 13 Jbeta primers. Using immunoSEQ multiplex PCR, the repertoire was profiled, and TCRdb retains in-frame clones only, with some absent. This sample's table reports 150,000 to 200,000 clones. The sample comprised PBMCs. The origin of the receptors is a woman aged 18-30 years in good health and CMV-seropositive.

This chain links TRBV27 with TRBJ1-1; TRBD1 might be the D (6 bases). V was clipped by 5 bases and J by 3 bases, with 16 bases between them. The CDR3 sequence is 15 residues long. Per the germline V gene, CDR1 is MNHEY and CDR2 is SMNVEV (reference sequence). The CDR3 region is CASSAIWGGDTEAFF. DNA for the CDR3: TGTGCCAGCAGTGCGATATGGGGGGGCGACACTGAAGCTTTCTTT.

The rearrangement links TRBV2 to TRBJ1-2; weak D call: TRBD1 (6 bases). There are 14 residues in the CDR3. V shed 3 bases and J shed 6 bases, with 14 bases lying between them. CDR1 is SNHLY and CDR2 is FYNNEI in the germline V gene. Written as DNA, the CDR3 is TGTGCCAGCAGTGACCCAGGGGAGTGGGATGGCTACACCTTC. It translates to CASSDPGEWDGYTF. The whole variable domain, remainder taken from reference TRBV2 and TRBJ1-2, is EPEVTQTPSHQVTQMGQEVILRCVPISNHLYFYWYRQILGQKVEFLVSFYNNEISEKSEIFDDQFSVERPDGSNFTLKIRSTKLEDSAMYFCASSDPGEWDGYTFGSGTRLTVV.

The chain has TRBV4-2 and TRBJ2-1; 7 bases line up with TRBD2. CDR3 length: 16 amino acids. Looked up from germline, CDR1 is LGHNA and CDR2 is YNFKEQ. J gave up 1 base and V 4 bases, and 7 bases lay outside the gene matches. CDR3 protein: CASSPSGGGSYNEQFF. Here the CDR3 DNA reads TGTGCCAGCAGCCCCTCGGGGGGAGGATCCTACAATGAGCAGTTCTTC.

This chain uses TRBV27 with TRBJ2-1; TRBD1 matches 7 bases. Losses at the gene ends were 6 bases for V and 2 bases for J; bases not matched to a gene: 7. Germline loops: CDR1 MNHEY, CDR2 SMNVEV (reference sequence). This CDR3 has 15 residues. In DNA form, the CDR3 reads TGTGCCAGCAGACGGACAGGTCCCCCCTACAATGAGCAGTTCTTC. It translates to CASRRTGPPYNEQFF.

This chain connects TRBV7-2 to TRBJ2-3; 10 bases are a match to TRBD1. This CDR3 is 16 amino acids long. Trimming took 5 bases from V and 4 from J; bases not matched to a gene: 9. Per the germline V gene, CDR1 is SGHTA and CDR2 is FQGNSA. CDR3 coding DNA: TGTGCCAGCAGCGCCCGACAGGGGGCGTGGGCAGATACGCAGTATTTT. This gives the protein CASSARQGAWADTQYF.

The J gene is TRBJ1-4, the V gene TRBV7-9; D is unresolved. This CDR3 contains 14 residues. V shed 3 bases and J shed 3 bases, with 8 bases lying between them. Germline CDR1 SEHNR, CDR2 FQNEAQ (reference sequence). CDR3 nucleotides: TGTGCCAGCAGCTTTGGTGGGCCTAATGAAAAACTGTTTTTT. It specifies CASSFGGPNEKLFF.

The chain employs TRBV5-4 and TRBJ2-1, with D tentatively TRBD1 (7 bases). The CDR3 contains 18 residues. Germline CDR1 SGHNT, CDR2 YYREEE (reference sequence). Trimming cost V 2 bases and J 5 bases, with 23 bases left between them. The CDR3 loop is CASSFNGGSQGKNNEQFF. As DNA, the CDR3 is TGTGCCAGCAGCTTTAATGGGGGGTCACAGGGGAAGAACAATGAGCAGTTCTTC.

CDR3 nucleotide sequence: TGTGCCAGCAGTGAATATGGGACAGGGAAAAATGGCTACACCTTC. It codes for CASSEYGTGKNGYTF. The J gene is TRBJ1-2, the V gene TRBV25-1; 9 positions match TRBD1. The CDR3 loop spans 15 amino acids. Germline values: CDR1 MGHDK, CDR2 SYGVNS. J lost 6 bases, V lost 0 bases, and 5 bases had no gene match.

The chain has TRBV29-1 and TRBJ2-5; D unclear. The germline V gene encodes CDR1 SQVTM and CDR2 ANQGSEA. V was clipped by 7 bases and J by 5 bases, with 14 bases between them. This CDR3 is built from 12 residues. Written as DNA, the CDR3 is TGCAGCGCCGGAGCGAGGCGGGAGACCCAGTACTTC. Its translation: CSAGARRETQYF.

The chain uses TRBV25-1 and TRBJ2-1; 9 bases map to TRBD2. CDR1 and CDR2 from the germline V gene are MGHDK and SYGVNS. The CDR3 sequence is 15 residues long. Trimming cost V 2 bases and J 4 bases; bases outside gene matches: 3. CDR3 protein: CASSETSGPYNEQFF. The DNA of the CDR3 is TGTGCCAGCAGTGAAACTAGCGGGCCTTACAATGAGCAGTTCTTC.

This chain connects TRBV6-5 to TRBJ1-5; D uncertain. The CDR3 has 14 residues. The V gene's germline CDR1 is MNHEY and CDR2 SVGAGI. V was cut by 4 bases and J by 7 bases, with 14 bases left in between. The CDR3 sequence: CASSLGGKRQPQHF. CDR3 nucleotide sequence: TGTGCCAGCAGTTTGGGAGGTAAAAGGCAGCCCCAGCATTTT.

This chain uses TRBV9 with TRBJ2-3; TRBD2 aligns across 9 bases. V dropped 0 bases and J dropped 2; count of bases not matched to a gene: 4. Germline values: CDR1 SGDLS, CDR2 YYNGEE. The CDR3 runs 16 residues. The CDR3 region is CASSVVSGGITDTQYF. CDR3 nucleotide sequence: TGTGCCAGCAGCGTAGTTAGCGGGGGCATCACAGATACGCAGTATTTT. Together with reference TRBV9 and TRBJ2-3, the CDR3 gives the full variable domain: DSGVTQTPKHLITATGQRVTLRCSPRSGDLSVYWYQQSLDQGLQFLIQYYNGEERAKGNILERFSAQQFPDLHSELNLSSLELGDSALYFCASSVVSGGITDTQYFGPGTRLTVL.

This chain connects TRBV4-1 to TRBJ2-7; D unresolved. This CDR3 has 15 amino acids. Germline CDR1 is MGHRA and CDR2 is YSYEKL. The germline V and J ends were trimmed by 0 bases and 0 bases, with 9 bases remaining between them. The CDR3 region is CASSQEVASSYEQYF. In nucleotides, the CDR3 is TGCGCCAGCAGCCAAGAGGTGGCAAGCTCCTACGAGCAGTACTTC.

The chain combines TRBV10-3 with TRBJ1-2, with D maybe TRBD1 (6 bases). Trimming removed 5 bases at V and 0 bases at J, with 19 bases between. The CDR3 has 17 amino acids. Germline lookup yields CDR1 ENHRY and CDR2 SYGVKD. The CDR3 region has the DNA TGTGCCATCAGTTTTCCTGGACAGTCTCCGGCTAACTATGGCTACACCTTC. As protein: CAISFPGQSPANYGYTF.

This chain links TRBV29-1 with TRBJ2-3; possibly TRBD1 for D (5 bases). V lost 3 bases and J 5 bases, leaving 12 bases between the germline ends. CDR1 SQVTM and CDR2 ANQGSEA come from the germline V gene. This CDR3 comprises 13 residues. CDR3 region: CSVEVGVGDTQYF. The CDR3 region has the DNA TGCAGCGTTGAGGTAGGGGTTGGAGATACGCAGTATTTT.

The chain combines TRBV27 with TRBJ1-5, with unresolved D. V gave up 2 bases and J gave up 4 bases, with 6 bases separating them. This CDR3 is 13 amino acids long. The germline gives CDR1 MNHEY, CDR2 SMNVEV (reference sequence). Written as DNA, the CDR3 is TGTGCCAGCAGTTTAGAGGTAAATCAGCCCCAGCATTTT. Protein product: CASSLEVNQPQHF.

The chain couples TRBV4-1 to TRBJ2-7, with a tentative D call TRBD2 (6 bases). V was pared by 1 base and J by 4 bases, with 17 bases between. The germline V gene encodes CDR1 MGHRA and CDR2 YSYEKL. There are 16 residues in the CDR3. This CDR3 reads CASSQAAIADLYEQYF. CDR3 in DNA: TGCGCCAGCAGCCAAGCAGCGATAGCGGACCTATACGAGCAGTACTTC.

V and J are TRBV7-9 and TRBJ2-4; 7 nucleotides agree with TRBD2. Germline CDR1 SEHNR, CDR2 FQNEAQ (reference sequence). The CDR3 is made up of 16 amino acids. Trimming at V came to 1 base and at J to 8 bases, leaving 11 bases not matched to a gene. The chain's CDR3 is CASSLGAGNYGDIQYF. The CDR3 region has the DNA TGTGCCAGCAGCTTAGGAGCGGGAAACTACGGGGACATTCAGTACTTC.

The chain joins TRBV2 to TRBJ2-3, with 8 bases that match TRBD2. Trimming took 6 bases from V and 1 from J; bases not matched to a gene: 3. The CDR3 loop spans 14 amino acids. CDR1 is SNHLY and CDR2 is FYNNEI in the germline V gene. The CDR3 region is CASSLTSGTDTQYF. The DNA for the CDR3 is TGTGCCAGCAGCCTGACTAGCGGCACAGATACGCAGTATTTT.

The chain combines TRBV19 with TRBJ2-1; 7 nucleotides match TRBD1. Trimming removed 7 bases from V and 5 bases from J; junction bases left unmatched: 8. CDR3 length: 14 residues. Germline V gene data show CDR1 as LNHDA and CDR2 as SQIVND (reference sequence). CDR3 sequence: CASTSRDRNNEQFF. Written as DNA, the CDR3 is TGTGCCAGTACCTCCCGGGACAGAAACAATGAGCAGTTCTTC.

This rearrangement joins TRBV11-3 to TRBJ2-1; TRBD2 agrees at 14 bases. This CDR3 spans 16 amino acids. J gave up 4 bases and V 4 bases, and 3 bases lay outside the gene matches. Germline V CDR1 and CDR2: SGHNT, YENEEA. CDR3 DNA sequence: TGTGCCAGCAGCTGGAGACTAGCGGGGGGGTACAATGAGCAGTTCTTC. Translating gives CASSWRLAGGYNEQFF. The full variable domain, completed using reference TRBV11-3 and TRBJ2-1, is EAGVVQSPRYKIIEKKQPVAFWCNPISGHNTLYWYLQNLGQGPELLIRYENEEAVDDSQLPKDRFSAERLKGVDSTLKIQPAELGDSAVYLCASSWRLAGGYNEQFFGPGTRLTVL.

The CDR3 bases are TGCGCCAGCAGCCGGGGGTCACAGCGGGAGGCCTACAATGAGCAGTTCTTC. Translation: CASSRGSQREAYNEQFF. The rearrangement uses TRBV5-1 and TRBJ2-1; 9 positions agree with TRBD2. Germline V gene sequence: CDR1 SGHRS, CDR2 YFSETQ. This CDR3 spans 17 amino acids. V shed 4 bases and J 2 bases; nucleotides not matched to a gene: 10.